This T cell receptor (beta chain) emerged from a study of immune evolution from preneoplasia to lung adenocarcinoma. General study points: Clonality was highest in normal lung, lower in later-stage lesions apparently.

Sequencing used immunoSEQ multiplex PCR; TCRdb keeps in-frame clones, though not all of them. Of some 7,200 clones listed, approximately 85% are singletons. The V end was cut by 4 bases, the J end by 3 bases, with 13 bases between. This CDR3 spans 15 amino acids. Germline V CDR1 and CDR2: MNHNS, SASEGT. Comments on this clone: Its antigen is still unknown.

What was sequenced was FFPE invasive lung adenocarcinoma tissue. V gene TRBV6-1 combines with J gene TRBJ2-1; the D gene is possibly TRBD2 (5 bases). This clonotype was sampled from a person aged 45-69 years with lung adenocarcinoma. The CDR3 sequence is CASSALEGHYNEQFF. The CDR3 DNA is TGTGCCAGCAGTGCGTTAGAGGGCCACTACAATGAGCAGTTCTTC.